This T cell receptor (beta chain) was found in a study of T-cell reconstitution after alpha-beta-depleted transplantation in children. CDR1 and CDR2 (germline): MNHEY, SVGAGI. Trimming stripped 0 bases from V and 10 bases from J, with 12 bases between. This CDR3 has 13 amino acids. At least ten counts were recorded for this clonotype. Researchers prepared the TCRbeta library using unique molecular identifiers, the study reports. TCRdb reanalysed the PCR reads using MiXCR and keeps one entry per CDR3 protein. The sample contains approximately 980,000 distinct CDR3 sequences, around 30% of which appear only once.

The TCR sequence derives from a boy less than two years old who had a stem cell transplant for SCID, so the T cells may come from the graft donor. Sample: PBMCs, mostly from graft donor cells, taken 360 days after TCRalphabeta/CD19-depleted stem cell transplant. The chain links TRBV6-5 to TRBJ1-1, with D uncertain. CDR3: CASSYSKVGGAFF. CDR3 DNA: TGTGCCAGCAGTTACTCGAAGGTCGGTGGAGCTTTCTTT.